This T cell receptor (beta chain) originates from a study of blood T cells in healthy people across ages. A sample-barcoded 5' primer and a J-beta primer mix were used in a second PCR of roughly 6 to 11 cycles. TCRdb re-called the 5' RACE reads through MiXCR, storing one row per CDR3 protein. In the table there are over 600,000 distinct CDR3 sequences, less than 45% of which are singletons. Trimming shortened V by 4 bases and J by 5 bases, and 15 bases separated the two germline ends. From germline, CDR1 is SGDLS and CDR2 YYNGEE. The CDR3 is made up of 15 amino acids. This TCR came from a man older than 75 in good health. This sequence joins TRBV9 and TRBJ1-4; D may be TRBD1 (6 bases). The sample was blood. CDR3 amino acids: CASSTGQRGNEKLFF. The DNA of the CDR3 is TGTGCCAGCAGCACTGGACAGAGGGGGAATGAAAAACTGTTTTTT. Variable domain in full (rest from reference TRBV9 and TRBJ1-4): DSGVTQTPKHLITATGQRVTLRCSPRSGDLSVYWYQQSLDQGLQFLIQYYNGEERAKGNILERFSAQQFPDLHSELNLSSLELGDSALYFCASSTGQRGNEKLFFGSGTQLSVL.